This TCR beta chain appears in the sequencing data of a study of blood T cells in healthy people across ages. The CDR3 runs to 18 residues. In germline, CDR1 is MNHEY, CDR2 SMNVEV (reference sequence). The V gene end was trimmed by 8 bases and the J gene end by 7 bases; junction bases not matched to a gene: 18. Worth noting for this clonotype: Its cognate antigen is unknown.

General study results and limits: There was no known CMV status for donors, so expanded clonotype changes were possibly confounded.

Alongside a J-beta primer mix, a sample-barcoded 5' primer served in a second PCR lasting about 7 to 11 cycles. TCRdb passed the 5' RACE reads through MiXCR, listing each CDR3 protein once. The table lists 1.5 million to 2 million distinct CDR3 sequences, 49% of them singletons. The sample taken for sequencing was blood. This clonotype was obtained from a woman between 35 and 50 years old in good health. V and J are TRBV27 and TRBJ2-1, with 12 bases fitting TRBD1. CDR3 loop: CASSPGTGGPMWGNEQFF. In nucleotides, the CDR3 is TGTGCCAGCTCGCCCGGGACAGGGGGCCCAATGTGGGGGAATGAGCAGTTCTTC.